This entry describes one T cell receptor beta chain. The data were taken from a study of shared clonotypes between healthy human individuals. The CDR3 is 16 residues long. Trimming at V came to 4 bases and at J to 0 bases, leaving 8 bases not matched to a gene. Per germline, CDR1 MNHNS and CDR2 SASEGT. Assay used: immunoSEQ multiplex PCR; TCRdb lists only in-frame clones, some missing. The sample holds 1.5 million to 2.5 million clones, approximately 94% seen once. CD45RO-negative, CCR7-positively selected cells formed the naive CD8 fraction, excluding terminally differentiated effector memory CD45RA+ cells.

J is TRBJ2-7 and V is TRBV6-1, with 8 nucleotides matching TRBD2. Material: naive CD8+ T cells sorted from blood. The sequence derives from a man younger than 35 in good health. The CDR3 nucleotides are TGTGCCAGCAGTGGGTTCCCGGGAGGGAGCTCCTACGAGCAGTACTTC. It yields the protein CASSGFPGGSSYEQYF.